This T cell receptor beta chain emerged from a study of blood T cell repertoires in COVID-19. The wider study: COVID-19 samples collected from the United States, Italy and Spain covered acute and convalescent phases. Nucleic acid was either cDNA or gDNA, and it came from T cells, B-cell-depleted T cells, or PBMCs.

Germline CDR1 and CDR2: SGHAT and FQNNGV. Trimming at V came to 1 base and at J to 2 bases, leaving 5 bases not matched to a gene. There are 17 residues in the CDR3. Source study methods: Nucleated cell number was recorded as an estimate derived from reference gene primer amplification. Measured with immunoSEQ multiplex PCR; TCRdb has only the in-frame clones, and not every one. V and J calls and clone size are those listed in that table; D and trimming were worked out from the DNA. This sample has some 150,000 clones; 80% to 85% occur once, and the top ten carry more than 7.5%. The gene calls are TRBV11-2 and TRBJ2-3, with 11 bases lining up with TRBD2. Sequencing was performed on peripheral blood. The TCR sequence derives from a woman in her sixties or seventies with active or convalescent COVID-19. The CDR3 protein is CASSLGASGGYTDTQYF. Here the CDR3 DNA reads TGTGCCAGCAGCTTAGGGGCTAGCGGGGGGTACACAGATACGCAGTATTTT.